This is a list of T cell receptor beta chains from one sample in a study of CXCR3-negative and CXCR3-positive naive CD8 T cells. TCRdb re-called the 5' RACE reads and gives one entry per CDR3 protein, without DNA. Seen in this sample are 130,000 or so distinct CDR3 sequences; the ten most common clones hold nearly 0.5%. Sequencing used naive CXCR3- CD8+ T cells from blood. These receptors were collected from a human donor in good health. Some clones in this sample may be carry-over from other donors' samples. Both conserved end residues are part of each CDR3.

J gene,V gene,CDR3 protein
TRBJ2-7,TRBV19,CASSSRLAGHYEQYF
TRBJ2-1,TRBV11-3,CASSSPPGDEQFF
TRBJ2-2,TRBV28,CASILGTGTTGELFF
TRBJ2-7,TRBV5-1,CASSLAVSDPYEQYF
TRBJ2-7,TRBV28,CASSFRGAHEQYF
TRBJ1-1,TRBV20-1,CSARGRVDTEAFF
TRBJ2-3,TRBV6-5,CASSYGSEHTQYF
TRBJ1-2,TRBV6-6,CASIPQGPVEYGYTF
TRBJ2-1,TRBV7-9,CASSRTSGRPYNEQFF
TRBJ2-1,TRBV9,CASSQQVDRQSSYNEQFF